This T cell receptor beta chain appears in the sequencing data of a study of cytomegalovirus exposure and HLA in healthy donors. Whole-study results and caveats: A likely sequencing artifact accounted for one observed cluster of highly shared sequence variants. A further, later analysis showed that HLA-associated TCR beta chains (compared with equally common others) were more clonally expanded. By HLA locus, TCR association rates varied in a later analysis, with DRB1 showing the most and HLA-C the fewest.

Turning to this clone: Its antigen is undetermined.

From germline, CDR1 is SNHLY and CDR2 FYNNEI. CDR3 size: 15 residues. Trimming took 1 base from V and 0 from J, leaving 9 bases between them. PCR amplification relied on 60 Vbeta primers (plus 13 Jbeta primers). Produced via immunoSEQ multiplex PCR; TCRdb's table is partial and in-frame only. The data show around 150,000 clones, around four fifths seen once. The sequence was collected from a man aged 18 to 30 in good health and CMV-seropositive. The chain has TRBV2 and TRBJ1-1, with TRBD1 as a possible D gene (5 bases). Sequences were obtained from PBMCs. CDR3 in amino acids: CASSEDDSMNTEAFF. DNA of the CDR3: TGTGCCAGCAGTGAAGACGACAGCATGAACACTGAAGCTTTCTTT.